The T cell receptor beta chain under discussion was sequenced for a study of shared clonotypes between healthy human individuals. The data were produced by immunoSEQ multiplex PCR, yet TCRdb's version contains in-frame clones alone and is incomplete. The sample consists of a few million clones, around 95% of them appearing once. The CDR3 is 13 residues long. Germline loops: CDR1 SGHRS, CDR2 YFSETQ. The ends were cut back, 4 bases at V and 4 bases at J, with 8 bases in the middle. Worth noting for this clone: Its target is unknown. Other DNA sequences in the sample encode the same CDR3.

General study points: Sorted-subset sequencing, rarefaction showed, was incomplete despite large depth. Among several donors, approximately 5% of naive CD4 clonotypes were found in common.

The rearrangement links TRBV5-1 to TRBJ2-2; the D gene could be TRBD1 or TRBD2 (6 bases each). What was sequenced was naive CD4+ T cells sorted from blood. The subset was: CD45RA+ positively selected. The source of this sequence is a man younger than 30 in good health. The CDR3 nucleotides read TGCGCCAGCAGCCGGGGGCTCACCGGGGAGCTGTTTTTT. Protein product: CASSRGLTGELFF.